The rows below give T cell receptor beta chains drawn from one sample of a study of T cells in Graves' hyperthyroidism and ophthalmopathy. Using its own MiXCR run on the multiplex PCR reads, TCRdb lists one record per CDR3 protein. This table holds fewer than 450,000 distinct CDR3 sequences, about 15% found once. Source material: blood. All receptors come from a woman in her sixties or seventies with Graves' ophthalmopathy. Both conserved end residues are part of each CDR3. A D gene is named only where the DNA matches it firmly. Rows may omit the clone size; those that give it use once, few, many or a size class.

cdr3_aa cdr3_nt clone_size j_call d_call v_call
CASSVDPVVNSPLHF TGTGCCAGCAGCGTAGATCCGGTAGTAAATTCACCCCTCCACTTT . TRBJ1-6 . TRBV9
CASSLVGSTQYF TGTGCCAGCAGCTTAGTGGGGAGCACGCAGTATTTT many TRBJ2-3 . TRBV11-2
CASSPRQSGRARELFF TGTGCCAGCAGCCCCAGACAGAGCGGGAGGGCAAGGGAGCTGTTTTTT . TRBJ2-2 TRBD2 TRBV11-3
CASSPSRLSGELFF TGCGCCAGCAGCCCCTCTCGTTTGAGCGGGGAGCTGTTTTTT many TRBJ2-2 . TRBV5-1
CASRDGTGYYGYTF TGTGCCAGCAGGGACGGGACAGGCTACTATGGCTACACCTTC . TRBJ1-2 TRBD1 TRBV6-1
CASRGVAGFEQYF TGTGCCAGCAGGGGGGTAGCGGGATTCGAGCAGTACTTC . TRBJ2-7 TRBD2 TRBV2
CSVEMSLAGGGEQYF TGCAGCGTTGAAATGAGTCTAGCGGGAGGTGGCGAGCAGTACTTC few TRBJ2-7 TRBD2 TRBV29-1
CASNPGGGTDTQYF TGTGCCAGTAACCCAGGGGGCGGCACAGATACGCAGTATTTT few TRBJ2-3 TRBD1 TRBV19
CSAREELHYGYTF TGCAGTGCTAGAGAAGAGCTCCACTATGGCTACACCTTC many TRBJ1-2 . TRBV20-1
CASSITGQINEQFF TGCGCCAGCAGCATTACGGGACAGATCAATGAGCAGTTCTTC many TRBJ2-1 TRBD1 TRBV5-1
CASSLGSGTDTQYF TGTGCCAGCAGCTTAGGTTCTGGGACAGATACGCAGTATTTT many TRBJ2-3 . TRBV7-6
CASSLARGQTKNIQYF TGTGCCAGCAGCTTAGCGCGGGGACAAACCAAAAACATTCAGTACTTC many TRBJ2-4 . TRBV7-9
CASSERGPYQETQYF TGCGCCAGCAGTGAAAGGGGGCCGTACCAAGAGACCCAGTACTTC . TRBJ2-5 TRBD1 TRBV10-2
CASSVGPRTDTQYF TGTGCCAGCAGCGTGGGACCGAGGACAGATACGCAGTATTTT few TRBJ2-3 . TRBV9
CASSRQALGYGYTF TGTGCCAGCAGCCGACAGGCCTTGGGGTATGGCTACACCTTC . TRBJ1-2 . TRBV25-1
CASSLFDRSRSDTQYF TGTGCCAGCAGTTTATTCGACAGGTCGCGGTCAGATACGCAGTATTTT few TRBJ2-3 . TRBV28
CASSQEEYSGRAYEQYF TGTGCCAGCAGCCAAGAAGAGTATAGCGGGAGGGCCTACGAGCAGTACTTC many TRBJ2-7 TRBD2 TRBV3-1
CASSPPGSLAGVADTQYF TGTGCCAGCTCACCACCGGGCAGTCTAGCGGGAGTTGCAGATACGCAGTATTTT few TRBJ2-3 TRBD2 TRBV18
CSARAPGQRNEKLFF TGCAGTGCTAGAGCCCCGGGACAGAGGAATGAAAAACTGTTTTTT . TRBJ1-4 TRBD1 TRBV20-1
CASSEGGVSTDTQYF TGTGCCAGCAGTGAAGGCGGTGTTAGCACAGATACGCAGTATTTT few TRBJ2-3 . TRBV6-1
CASSLRNYYEQYF TGTGCCAGCAGTTTGCGGAATTACTACGAGCAGTACTTC many TRBJ2-7 . TRBV28
CASSQVLDQPQHF TGTGCCAGCAGTCAGGTGCTAGATCAGCCCCAGCATTTT . TRBJ1-5 . TRBV6-7
CASSPRGRTTDTQYF TGTGCCAGCAGTCCCCGGGGCAGGACCACAGATACGCAGTATTTT many TRBJ2-3 . TRBV28
CASSPTGLTYEQYF TGTGCCAGCAGTCCCACGGGACTAACCTACGAGCAGTACTTC . TRBJ2-7 TRBD2 TRBV28